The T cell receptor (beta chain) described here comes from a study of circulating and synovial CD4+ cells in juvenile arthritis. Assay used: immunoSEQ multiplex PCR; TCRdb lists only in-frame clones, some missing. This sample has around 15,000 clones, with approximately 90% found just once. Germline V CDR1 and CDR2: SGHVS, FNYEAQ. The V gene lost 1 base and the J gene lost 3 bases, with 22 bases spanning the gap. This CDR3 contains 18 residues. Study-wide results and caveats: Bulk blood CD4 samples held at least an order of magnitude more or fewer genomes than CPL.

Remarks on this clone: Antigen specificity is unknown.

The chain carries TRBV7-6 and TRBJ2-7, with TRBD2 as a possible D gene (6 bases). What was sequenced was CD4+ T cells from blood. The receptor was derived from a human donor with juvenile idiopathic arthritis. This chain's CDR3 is CASSLVAHRSIGGYEQYF. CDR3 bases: TGTGCCAGCAGCTTAGTAGCCCACCGATCAATCGGGGGCTACGAGCAGTACTTC.